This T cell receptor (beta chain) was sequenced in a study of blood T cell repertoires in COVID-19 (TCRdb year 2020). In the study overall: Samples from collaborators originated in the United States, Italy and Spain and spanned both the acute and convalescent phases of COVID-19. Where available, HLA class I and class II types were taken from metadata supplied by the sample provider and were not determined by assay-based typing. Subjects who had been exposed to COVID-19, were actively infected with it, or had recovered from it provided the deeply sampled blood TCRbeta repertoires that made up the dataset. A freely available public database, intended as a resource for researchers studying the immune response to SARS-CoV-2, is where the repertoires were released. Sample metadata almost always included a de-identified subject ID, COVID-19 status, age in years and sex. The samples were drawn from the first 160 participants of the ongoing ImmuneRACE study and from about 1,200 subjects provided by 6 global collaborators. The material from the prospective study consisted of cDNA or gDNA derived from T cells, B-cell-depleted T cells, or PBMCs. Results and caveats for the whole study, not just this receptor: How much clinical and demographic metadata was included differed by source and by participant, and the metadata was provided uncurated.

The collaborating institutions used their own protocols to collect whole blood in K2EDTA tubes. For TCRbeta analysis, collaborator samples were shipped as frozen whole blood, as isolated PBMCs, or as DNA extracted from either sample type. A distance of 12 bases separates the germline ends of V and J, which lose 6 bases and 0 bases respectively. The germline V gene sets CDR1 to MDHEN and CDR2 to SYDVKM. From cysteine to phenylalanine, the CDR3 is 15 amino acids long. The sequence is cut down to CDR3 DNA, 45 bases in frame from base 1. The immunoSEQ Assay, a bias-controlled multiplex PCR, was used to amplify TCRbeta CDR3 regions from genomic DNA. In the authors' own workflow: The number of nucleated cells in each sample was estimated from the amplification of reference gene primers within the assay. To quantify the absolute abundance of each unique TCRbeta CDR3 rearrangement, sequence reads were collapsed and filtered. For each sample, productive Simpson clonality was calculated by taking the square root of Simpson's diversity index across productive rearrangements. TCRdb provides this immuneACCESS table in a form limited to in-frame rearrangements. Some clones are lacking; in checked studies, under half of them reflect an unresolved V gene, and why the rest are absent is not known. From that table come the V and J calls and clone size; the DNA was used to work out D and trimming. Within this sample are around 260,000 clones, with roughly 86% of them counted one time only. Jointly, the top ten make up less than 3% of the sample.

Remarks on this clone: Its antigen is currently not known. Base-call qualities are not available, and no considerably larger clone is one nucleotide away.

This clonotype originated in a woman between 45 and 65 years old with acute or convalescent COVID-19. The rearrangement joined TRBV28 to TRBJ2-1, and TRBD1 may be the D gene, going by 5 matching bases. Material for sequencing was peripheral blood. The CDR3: CASRAGFSSYNEQFF. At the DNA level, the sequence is TGTGCCAGCAGGGCAGGGTTTAGCTCCTACAATGAGCAGTTCTTC.